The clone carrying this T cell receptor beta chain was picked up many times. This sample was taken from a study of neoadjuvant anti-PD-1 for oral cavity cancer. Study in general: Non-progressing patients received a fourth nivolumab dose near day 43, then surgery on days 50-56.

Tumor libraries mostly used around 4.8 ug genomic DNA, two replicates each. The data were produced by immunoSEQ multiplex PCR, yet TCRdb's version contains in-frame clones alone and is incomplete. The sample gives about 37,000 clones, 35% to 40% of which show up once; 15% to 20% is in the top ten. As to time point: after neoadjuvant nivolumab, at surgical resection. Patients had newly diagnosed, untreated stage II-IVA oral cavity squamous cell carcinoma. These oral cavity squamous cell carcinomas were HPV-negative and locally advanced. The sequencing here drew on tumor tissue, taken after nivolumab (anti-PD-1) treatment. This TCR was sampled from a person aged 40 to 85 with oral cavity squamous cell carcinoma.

This CDR3 is CASSQNLNYGYTF. In DNA, the CDR3 is TGTGCCAGTAGTCAGAATCTTAACTATGGCTACACCTTC. V usage is TRBV19 and J usage is TRBJ1-2; no clear D gene. Between the trimmed V and J ends, which lost 5 bases and 1 base, there was a span of 8 bases. Germline V gene lookup returns CDR1 LNHDA and CDR2 SQIVND (reference sequence). The CDR3 is made up of 13 amino acids.